The 7 T cell receptor beta chains given below trace back to one sample, sequenced in a study of T cell clonality in common variable immunodeficiency. Profiled with immunoSEQ multiplex PCR; TCRdb holds only in-frame clones, not every one. Sampling found some 39,000 clones, none seen once. The sequenced sample consisted of peripheral blood mononuclear cells. These receptors were taken from a person aged 18-70 years in good health.

This clone was seen many times. Read sequence stops 3 residues before the CDR3 end, and the germline J gene provides the missing end. The V call is TRBV20-1, the J call TRBJ2-7; 8 nucleotides match TRBD1. The CDR3 sequence is 13 residues long. Germline V gene lookup returns CDR1 DFQATT and CDR2 SNEGSKA (reference sequence). After removal of 3 bases from V and 2 bases from J, the junction contained 3 bases not matched to a gene. CDR3 protein: CSASQGATYEQYF. CDR3 bases read: TGCAGTGCTAGCCAGGGGGCTACCTACGAG.

This clone has only a few counts. The read falls 3 residues short of the CDR3 end, and the missing part is taken from the germline J gene. The chain combines TRBV6-2 or TRBV6-3 with TRBJ1-2; D perhaps matches TRBD1 (5 bases). The length of the CDR3 is 13 residues. Germline V gene sequence: CDR1 MNHEY, CDR2 SVGEGT. The sequenced CDR3 bases are TGTGCCAGCAGTCTGGGGCGTTCCTACGAC. Translation gives CASSLGRSYD. The CDR3 reads in full as CASSLGRSYDYTF.

Many counts were recorded for this clone. The read terminates 3 residues before the CDR3 end, so the remaining end is supplied by the germline J gene. This rearrangement joins TRBV15 to TRBJ2-2, with TRBD2 identical over 8 bases. Trimming at V came to 0 bases and at J to 2 bases, leaving 2 bases not matched to a gene. CDR1 and CDR2 (germline): LNHNV, YYDKDF (reference sequence). The CDR3 spans 16 residues. The sequenced part of the CDR3 DNA is TGTGCCACCAGCAGAGACGGGAGGGGTAACACCGGGGAG. Protein sequence: CATSRDGRGNTGE. The whole CDR3 reads CATSRDGRGNTGELFF.

At least ten counts were recorded for this clone. The CDR3 extends 3 residues past the end of the read, so its final part is completed from the germline J gene. The rearrangement joins TRBV7-3 to TRBJ2-2, with a tentative D call TRBD1 (6 bases). CDR3 length: 14 residues. V shed 8 bases and J shed 8 bases, with 18 bases lying between them. Per germline, CDR1 SGHTA and CDR2 FQGTGA. The CDR3 sequence: CASGPQGFTGELFF. The sequenced part of the CDR3 DNA is TGTGCCAGCGGACCCCAGGGGTTTACAGGGGAG.

This clone was recorded at least ten times. Coverage ceases 3 residues before the CDR3 finishes, and the germline J gene fills in the end. This chain connects TRBV20-1 to TRBJ2-3, with 13 bases aligning to TRBD2. CDR1 is DFQATT and CDR2 is SNEGSKA in the germline V gene (reference sequence). After removal of 4 bases from V and 3 bases from J, the junction contained 7 bases not matched to a gene. The CDR3 totals 16 residues. The CDR3 bases that were read are TGCAGTGCTACCGTAGGACTAGCGGGAGTTACAGATACG. Translation: CSATVGLAGVTDT. The CDR3, in full, reads CSATVGLAGVTDTQYF.

At least ten counts were recorded for this clone. The germline gene is not matched at one end of the junction; a read error may be the cause. The CDR3 DNA, read in part, is TGTGCCAGCAGCCGGAGCGGGTCCGGGGGGGTGAAGACTGAA. This gives the protein CASSRSGSGGVKTE. The entire CDR3 sequence reads CASSRSGSGGVKTEAFF. V gene TRBV4-2 combines with J gene TRBJ1-1, with D possibly being TRBD1 (5 bases). Sequencing ends 3 residues short of the CDR3 end; the germline J gene provides the rest. From germline, CDR1 is LGHNA and CDR2 YNFKEQ. The CDR3 covers 17 residues.

This clone was seen many times. From the germline J gene comes the end of the CDR3, since the read stops 3 residues before it. This chain connects TRBV5-6 to TRBJ2-1; possibly TRBD1 for D (6 bases). The V gene's germline CDR1 is SGHDT and CDR2 YYEEEE. This CDR3 region has 14 residues. The V gene lost 0 bases and the J gene lost 6 bases, with 10 bases spanning the gap. CDR3 DNA, as far as it was read: TGTGCCAGCAGCTTGGGCCTACAGGGCAATGAG. Its translation is CASSLGLQGNE. The whole CDR3 is CASSLGLQGNEQFF.